The present entry profiles one TCR beta chain with its context. This sample was included in a study of technical replicates of blood from a few donors. Profiled with immunoSEQ multiplex PCR; TCRdb holds only in-frame clones, not every one. The sample lists fewer than 90,000 clones, over 90% occurring once. The CDR3 has 15 amino acids. The V call is TRBV21-1, the J call TRBJ2-5; the table names TRBD2, a call not compared with the DNA. TRBV21-1 is tagged as a pseudogene. This TCR was sampled from a human donor in good health. Material for sequencing was T cells isolated from PBMCs. This chain's CDR3 is CASSKNNEAQETQYF. The CDR3 DNA follows: TGTGCCAGCAGCAAAAATAACGAGGCTCAAGAGACCCAGTACTTC.